A selection of T cell receptor beta chains follows, all from one sample in a study of T cells of healthy individuals. A single record per CDR3 protein comes from TCRdb applying MiXCR to the 5' RACE reads. The data show around 98,000 distinct CDR3 sequences, roughly 15% seen once. All receptors derive from a human donor in good health. CDR3s include the opening cysteine and the closing phenylalanine or tryptophan. Fields, in order: clone size, D gene, J gene, V gene, CDR3 protein, CDR3 DNA. The D gene is left open where the match is weak. Clone sizes are given selectively: once, few, many, or a class where the clone is expanded.

many . TRBJ2-6 TRBV7-2 CASSSRGGISGANVLTF TGTGCCAGCAGCTCCCGAGGTGGCATCTCTGGGGCCAACGTCCTGACTTTC
many . TRBJ2-7 TRBV20-1 CSAGGDYEQYF TGCAGTGCTGGCGGAGACTACGAGCAGTACTTC
few TRBD2 TRBJ2-7 TRBV5-4 CASSLTSGSFEQYF TGTGCCAGCAGCCTGACTAGCGGGAGTTTCGAGCAGTACTTC
few . TRBJ1-3 TRBV6-6 CASSRREGSGNTIYF TGTGCCAGCTCTAGACGGGAGGGGTCCGGAAACACCATATATTTT
many TRBD1 TRBJ1-1 TRBV29-1 CSVLLPGQGEVGEAFF TGCAGCGTTCTATTGCCGGGACAGGGGGAAGTGGGTGAAGCTTTCTTT
. . TRBJ2-5 TRBV10-3 CAISESTGGSQETQYF TGTGCCATCAGTGAGTCTACCGGGGGCTCACAAGAGACCCAGTACTTC
few . TRBJ2-1 TRBV3-1 CASSQDLMKGGYNEQFF TGTGCCAGCAGCCAAGATCTGATGAAGGGAGGATACAATGAGCAGTTCTTC
few . TRBJ1-6 TRBV7-2 CASSLDSPLHF TGTGCCAGCAGCTTAGATTCACCCCTCCACTTT
many . TRBJ2-3 TRBV6-1 CASNPGQTDTQYF TGTGCCAGCAATCCGGGCCAGACAGATACGCAGTATTTT
many . TRBJ1-1 TRBV6-5 CASSYSTTDSEAFF TGTGCCAGCAGTTACTCGACTACGGACAGCGAAGCTTTCTTT
few . TRBJ1-2 TRBV7-2 CASSLASQGYGYTF TGTGCCAGCAGCTTAGCTTCACAAGGCTATGGCTACACCTTC
. . TRBJ2-4 TRBV15 CATSRDQGGINIQYF TGTGCCACCAGCAGAGACCAGGGCGGGATAAACATTCAGTACTTC
many . TRBJ2-2 TRBV6-2/TRBV6-3 CASSYGVAGLGTGELFF TGTGCCAGCAGTTACGGTGTTGCGGGACTTGGGACCGGGGAGCTGTTTTTT
few . TRBJ2-5 TRBV20-1 CSADRSQETQYF TGCAGTGCTGACAGGAGCCAAGAGACCCAGTACTTC
few TRBD1 TRBJ1-6 TRBV5-6 CASSLEGTGYSPLHF TGTGCCAGCAGCTTGGAAGGGACAGGGTACTCACCCCTCCACTTT
. TRBD2 TRBJ2-5 TRBV28 CASSLPSGGRETQYF TGTGCCAGCAGCCTCCCTAGCGGGGGGAGGGAGACCCAGTACTTC
few . TRBJ1-6 TRBV12-3/TRBV12-4 CASSNRAAHNSPLHF TGTGCCAGCAGTAATAGGGCCGCGCATAATTCACCCCTCCACTTT
. TRBD1 TRBJ1-4 TRBV4-3 CASSQAPLGGGEKLFF TGCGCCAGCAGCCAAGCCCCCCTAGGGGGCGGAGAAAAACTGTTTTTT
. . TRBJ1-6 TRBV4-3 CASSRGNSPDRPPLHF TGCGCCAGCAGCCGAGGGAATTCCCCAGATCGGCCACCCCTCCACTTT
few . TRBJ2-1 TRBV11-2 CASSPRHSYNEQFF TGTGCCAGCAGCCCCCGACATAGTTACAATGAGCAGTTCTTC
many TRBD1 TRBJ1-5 TRBV7-9 CASSLEERQGANQPQHF TGTGCCAGCAGCTTAGAGGAGAGACAGGGGGCCAATCAGCCCCAGCATTTT
. . TRBJ2-5 TRBV7-9 CASSLPRVVGETQYF TGTGCCAGCAGCCTCCCGAGAGTGGTCGGGGAGACCCAGTACTTC
few . TRBJ2-1 TRBV6-5 CASREFGGNEQFF TGTGCCAGCAGGGAGTTTGGGGGCAATGAGCAGTTCTTC
few . TRBJ2-5 TRBV5-5 CASSLVVGRLQETQYF TGTGCCAGCAGCTTGGTAGTCGGAAGGCTACAAGAGACCCAGTACTTC
. . TRBJ2-4 TRBV6-2/TRBV6-3 CASSDRNIQYF TGTGCCAGCAGTGACAGAAACATTCAGTACTTC
few . TRBJ2-7 TRBV7-9 CASSSERGLPEQYF TGTGCCAGCAGCTCGGAGAGAGGGCTCCCCGAGCAGTACTTC
few . TRBJ1-1 TRBV28 CASQPGNTEAFF TGTGCCAGCCAACCGGGGAACACTGAAGCTTTCTTT
few . TRBJ2-7 TRBV5-1 CASSRGDYEQYF TGCGCCAGCAGCCGGGGAGACTACGAGCAGTACTTC
. TRBD1 TRBJ2-2 TRBV19 CASSPARGPTGELFF TGTGCCAGTAGTCCCGCCAGGGGGCCCACCGGGGAGCTGTTTTTT
. TRBD2 TRBJ2-5 TRBV18 CASSRTSGDQETQYF TGTGCCAGCTCAAGGACTAGCGGGGATCAAGAGACCCAGTACTTC
many TRBD1 TRBJ2-7 TRBV7-2 CASSHQTGQGFYEQYF TGTGCCAGCAGCCATCAAACGGGACAGGGATTCTACGAGCAGTACTTC